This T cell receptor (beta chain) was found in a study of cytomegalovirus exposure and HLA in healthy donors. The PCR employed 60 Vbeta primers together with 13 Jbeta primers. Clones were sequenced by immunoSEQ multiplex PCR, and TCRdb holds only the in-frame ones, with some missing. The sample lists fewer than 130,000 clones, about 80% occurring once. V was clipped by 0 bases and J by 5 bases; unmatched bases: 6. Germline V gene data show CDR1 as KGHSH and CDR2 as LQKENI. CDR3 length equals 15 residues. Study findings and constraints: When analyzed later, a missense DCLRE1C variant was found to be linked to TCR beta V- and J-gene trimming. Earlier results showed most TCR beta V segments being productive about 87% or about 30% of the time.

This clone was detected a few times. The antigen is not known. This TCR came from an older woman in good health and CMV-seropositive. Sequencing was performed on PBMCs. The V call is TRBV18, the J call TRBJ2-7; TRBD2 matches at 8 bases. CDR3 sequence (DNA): TGTGCCAGCTCACCACCTCCGGGAGGGATCGACGAGCAGTACTTC. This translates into CASSPPPGGIDEQYF.